A single sample gave rise to the 20 T cell receptor beta chains below, sequenced in a study of CD8+ T cells in alopecia areata. cDNA prepared by RNA extraction and subsequent reverse transcription served as the template for sequencing. The repertoire was sequenced with immunoSEQ multiplex PCR; TCRdb's copy has only in-frame clones and lacks some. The data hold around 120,000 clones, with roughly two fifths observed a single time. Sequenced material: CD4+ T cells sorted from blood. Receptor source: a human donor with alopecia areata.

This clone was recorded a few times. V gene TRBV7-3 combines with J gene TRBJ2-3, with D unclear. The CDR3 has 11 residues. Germline-derived CDR1 and CDR2 are SGHTA and FQGTGA. V was shortened by 5 bases and J by 2 bases, with 2 bases between the two germline ends. The CDR3 nucleotides read TGTGCCAGCAGCATCACAGATACGCAGTATTTT. Translation gives CASSITDTQYF.

In regard to this clone: One end of the junction varies from germline; a read error may be responsible. The rearrangement links TRBV29-1 to TRBJ2-3; possible D gene TRBD2, 6 bases. CDR1 and CDR2 from the germline V gene are SQVTM and ANQGSEA. The CDR3 totals 16 residues. The CDR3 DNA sequence: TGCAGCGGGGAAGGGGTGATGGCGGGGTCCACAAATACGCAGTATTTT. Protein product: CSGEGVMAGSTNTQYF.

The genes are TRBV5-1 and TRBJ1-6; 7 positions match TRBD1. The germline CDR1 and CDR2 sequences are SGHRS and YFSETQ. The V and J ends lost 2 bases and 11 bases, in that order; junction bases with no gene match: 4. This CDR3 is built from 13 residues. CDR3 amino acids: CASSFDRETPLHF. DNA of the CDR3: TGCGCCAGCAGCTTTGACAGGGAAACACCCCTCCACTTT.

Remarks on this clone: Other nucleotide sequences from this sample produce the same CDR3. This chain uses TRBV29-1 with TRBJ2-1; D is perhaps TRBD2 (5 bases). Trimming took 5 bases from V and 7 from J, leaving 9 bases between them. This CDR3 has 11 amino acids. Germline V gene data show CDR1 as SQVTM and CDR2 as ANQGSEA. CDR3 amino acids: CSVRGLNEQFF. The CDR3 DNA is TGCAGCGTTCGAGGGCTGAATGAGCAGTTCTTC.

A few counts support this clone. The CDR3 protein is CAWKTAPYGYTF. The CDR3 nucleotides read TGTGCCTGGAAGACAGCCCCCTATGGCTACACCTTC. The chain uses TRBV30 and TRBJ1-2; tentatively, D is TRBD1 (5 bases). Trimming took off 4 bases at V and 4 bases at J, with 10 bases between the two ends. Germline CDR1 reads GTSNPN; CDR2 reads SVGIG (reference sequence). The CDR3 consists of 12 residues.

The CDR3 DNA reads TGTGCCAGCAGTTTAGGTACAGAGAATCAGCCCCAGCATTTT. It encodes CASSLGTENQPQHF. The chain couples TRBV28 to TRBJ1-5, with unresolved D. Trimming took off 2 bases at V and 4 bases at J, with 9 bases between the two ends. Germline V lookup: CDR1 MDHEN, CDR2 SYDVKM. CDR3 length: 14 residues.

The V and J genes are TRBV30 and TRBJ1-2; D gene ambiguous. Germline values: CDR1 GTSNPN, CDR2 SVGIG (reference sequence). The V end was cut by 3 bases, the J end by 3 bases, with 11 bases between. The CDR3 has 13 residues. CDR3 protein: CAWSAPGYYGYTF. Written as DNA, the CDR3 is TGTGCCTGGAGCGCCCCGGGCTACTATGGCTACACCTTC.

V usage is TRBV7-2 and J usage is TRBJ2-5, with D perhaps matching TRBD2 (7 bases). Germline V gives CDR1 SGHTA, CDR2 FQGNSA. V lost 3 bases, J lost 2 bases, and 13 bases lay in between. The CDR3 extends over 15 amino acids. The CDR3 region is CASSFQGRGQETQYF. The CDR3 DNA is TGTGCCAGCAGCTTCCAGGGGAGGGGGCAAGAGACCCAGTACTTC.

The chain joins TRBV23-1 to TRBJ2-7; maybe TRBD2 (5 bases). TRBV23-1 has ORF status, its function being uncertain. The length of the CDR3 is 17 residues. V gave up 4 bases and J gave up 2 bases, with 21 bases separating them. Here the CDR3 reads CASSLGDGELRPYEQYF. CDR3 coding DNA: TGCGCCAGCAGTCTGGGTGATGGGGAGTTACGCCCCTACGAGCAGTACTTC.

V usage is TRBV2 and J usage is TRBJ2-3; TRBD2 agrees at 8 bases. CDR3 length equals 17 residues. CDR1 SNHLY and CDR2 FYNNEI come from the germline V gene. With V trimmed by 1 base and J by 0 bases, 6 bases remained unmatched. CDR3 in DNA: TGTGCCAGCAGTGAAGAGGGTAGCGGGGAAAGCACAGATACGCAGTATTTT. It encodes CASSEEGSGESTDTQYF.

The chain couples TRBV7-2 to TRBJ2-1, with D perhaps TRBD2 (6 bases). The germline gives CDR1 SGHTA, CDR2 FQGNSA. Trimming shortened V by 4 bases and J by 12 bases, and 19 bases separated the two germline ends. CDR3 size: 14 residues. Written as DNA, the CDR3 is TGTGCCAGCAGCTACCCGGGACTGCGGTGGGGGCAGTTCTTC. This sequence encodes CASSYPGLRWGQFF.

This clone appeared a few times. The V and J genes are TRBV29-1 and TRBJ2-7, with D possibly TRBD1 on 5 matching bases. The CDR3 spans 12 residues. Germline V gives CDR1 SQVTM, CDR2 ANQGSEA. V gave up 4 bases and J gave up 5 bases, with 12 bases separating them. The CDR3 reads CSVVRDSNEQYF. As DNA, the CDR3 is TGCAGCGTTGTCAGGGATTCCAACGAGCAGTACTTC.

There are a few counts of this clone. V gene TRBV29-1 combines with J gene TRBJ2-7, with D possibly being TRBD1 or TRBD2 (5 bases each). Germline lookup yields CDR1 SQVTM and CDR2 ANQGSEA. V lost 2 bases and J 5 bases, leaving 16 bases between the germline ends. This CDR3 contains 14 residues. The CDR3 nucleotides are TGCAGCGTTGAATCGGACACTAGGACCCACGAGCAGTACTTC. Translation gives CSVESDTRTHEQYF.

This clone was seen a handful of times. The rearrangement links TRBV7-6 to TRBJ2-3; D gene ambiguous. Germline V gives CDR1 SGHVS, CDR2 FNYEAQ. The CDR3 has 13 residues. V was trimmed by 1 base and J by 6 bases, leaving 8 bases between them. Here the CDR3 reads CASSLGPVDTQYF. CDR3 coding DNA: TGTGCCAGCAGCTTAGGACCGGTTGATACGCAGTATTTT.

The chain carries TRBV29-1 and TRBJ1-2; TRBD1 agrees at 8 bases. CDR3 length: 14 amino acids. CDR1 and CDR2 (germline): SQVTM, ANQGSEA. The V gene end was trimmed by 7 bases and the J gene end by 0 bases; junction bases not matched to a gene: 7. Written as DNA, the CDR3 is TGCAGCGCTGGTTACAGGGGGTCTAACTATGGCTACACCTTC. It encodes CSAGYRGSNYGYTF. Combining the CDR3 with reference TRBV29-1 and TRBJ1-2 gives the whole variable domain SAVISQKPSRDICQRGTSLTIQCQVDSQVTMMFWYRQQPGQSLTLIATANQGSEATYESGFVIDKFPISRPNLTFSTLTVSNMSPEDSSIYLCSAGYRGSNYGYTFGSGTRLTVV.

The V call is TRBV27, the J call TRBJ2-1; D is unclear. The CDR3 extends over 12 amino acids. V was pared by 7 bases and J by 5 bases, with 9 bases between. Germline CDR1 and CDR2: MNHEY and SMNVEV (reference sequence). The DNA of the CDR3 is TGTGCCAGCACGAGAGACGACAATGAGCAGTTCTTC. Translation gives CASTRDDNEQFF.

This clone was recorded once. The J gene is TRBJ2-6, the V gene TRBV23-1; D remains unclear. TRBV23-1 is an ORF for which the function is uncertain. The CDR3 spans 18 residues. V lost 1 base and J 0 bases, leaving 13 bases between the germline ends. The DNA of the CDR3 is TGCGCCAGCAGTCAATTCAACAGAACCCTCTCTGGGGCCAACGTCCTGACTTTC. Translated, it gives CASSQFNRTLSGANVLTF.

Comment on this clone: With a much larger clone just one base away, this may be a read error. The V and J genes are TRBV5-4 and TRBJ1-2; a possible D gene is TRBD1 (6 bases). Trimming cost V 4 bases and J 2 bases, with 9 bases left between them. CDR1 is SGHNT and CDR2 is YYREEE in the germline V gene (reference sequence). The CDR3 extends over 13 amino acids. Here the CDR3 reads CASSADRNYGYTF. CDR3 nucleotides: TGTGCCAGCAGCGCGGACAGAAACTATGGCTACACCTTC.

There are a few counts of this clone. The chain uses TRBV7-9 and TRBJ1-1; TRBD1 agrees at 8 bases. Germline assignment: CDR1 SEHNR and CDR2 FQNEAQ (reference sequence). V lost 5 bases to trimming and J lost 1 base; unmatched junction nucleotides: 3. There are 14 residues in the CDR3. In DNA, the CDR3 is TGTGCCAGCAGCACCGGACAGGGGAACACTGAAGCTTTCTTT. Its translation: CASSTGQGNTEAFF. The entire variable domain, with the rest obtained from reference TRBV7-9 and TRBJ1-1, is as follows: DTGVSQNPRHKITKRGQNVTFRCDPISEHNRLYWYRQTLGQGPEFLTYFQNEAQLEKSRLLSDRFSAERPKGSFSTLEIQRTEQGDSAMYLCASSTGQGNTEAFFGQGTRLTVV.

V is TRBV7-3 and J is TRBJ2-5; weak D call: TRBD2 (6 bases). CDR1 is SGHTA, CDR2 FQGTGA, per germline. This CDR3 is built from 15 residues. V was trimmed by 2 bases and J by 5 bases, leaving 15 bases between them. CDR3 loop: CASSLPLSGVETQYF. The CDR3 bases are TGTGCCAGCAGCTTACCCCTCTCGGGAGTTGAGACCCAGTACTTC.